These T cell receptor beta chains were read from a single sample in a study of neurological immune-mediated disorders. TCRdb analysed the 5' RACE reads with MiXCR anew, one entry per CDR3 protein. The sample records roughly 98,000 distinct CDR3 sequences, around 13% being singletons. Sample: PBMCs. The receptors stem from a female donor with HTLV-1-associated myelopathy (HAM/TSP). Each CDR3 is given with its conserved first and last residue. The D gene is left open where the match is weak.

TRBJ2-1 TRBV24-1 TRBD1 CATSARDSDNEQFF
TRBJ1-2 TRBV29-1 NA CSVTENYGYTF
TRBJ2-7 TRBV29-1 NA CSVEAGYQGVRQSYEQYF
TRBJ1-5 TRBV3-1 TRBD1 CASSFRQGPQHF
TRBJ2-7 TRBV5-1 TRBD2 CASSLRLAGGYEQYF
TRBJ1-1 TRBV6-2/TRBV6-3 NA CASSVNRLRAFF
TRBJ2-1 TRBV7-2 NA CASSLLGSVDEQFF
TRBJ1-2 TRBV29-1 NA CSEGGLFGSDYGYTF
TRBJ1-1 TRBV2 TRBD1 CASSGYRGKNTEAFF
TRBJ2-7 TRBV6-5 NA CASSQTPDYGEQYF
TRBJ1-4 TRBV7-8 NA CASAIGGQEKLFF
TRBJ1-1 TRBV7-8 NA CASSPPRTTTEAFF
TRBJ2-3 TRBV7-2 TRBD2 CASSLAPFLGGGNSAVYF
TRBJ2-7 TRBV5-1 TRBD1 CASSRAGTVLYEQYF
TRBJ2-1 TRBV11-2 TRBD2 CASRRGTSGVSSYNEQFF
TRBJ2-1 TRBV20-1 NA CSARGYLTYNEQFF
TRBJ2-4 TRBV20-1 TRBD1 CSAIPGGGKNIQYF
TRBJ2-5 TRBV29-1 NA CSVLRVLQETQYF
TRBJ2-2 TRBV5-1 NA CASSLDRFTGELFF
TRBJ2-1 TRBV7-2 TRBD2 CASSSSTSGGTRGYEQFF
TRBJ2-2 TRBV5-1 TRBD1 CASSLGQGSGELFF
TRBJ2-5 TRBV10-2 NA CASSDEETQYF
TRBJ1-1 TRBV20-1 NA CSARAGRDTEAFF
TRBJ2-3 TRBV7-3 NA CASSWADRATQYF
TRBJ1-6 TRBV3-1 NA CASSQNSPLHF
TRBJ1-5 TRBV7-8 NA CASSLERGQGNQPQHF
TRBJ2-1 TRBV5-5 NA CASSLAEGREQFF
TRBJ1-1 TRBV5-1 NA CASSLVVGTEAFF
TRBJ2-5 TRBV24-1 TRBD2 CATSVGGAAETQYF
TRBJ2-3 TRBV5-1 NA CASSSDTFGNTQYF
TRBJ2-2 TRBV7-3 NA CASSLEVAPGTGELFF
TRBJ1-3 TRBV7-3 NA CASSPDLSGNTIYF
TRBJ2-7 TRBV2 NA CASLDFSEQYF
TRBJ2-7 TRBV20-1 NA CSASYYSFYEQYF
TRBJ2-5 TRBV4-1 NA CASSPHPGEGGETQYF
TRBJ2-7 TRBV5-1 NA CASSLDSGRFYEQYF
TRBJ2-2 TRBV2 NA CASRKPDRNTGELFF
TRBJ2-5 TRBV20-1 NA CSAIPWVGGRSETQYF
TRBJ2-1 TRBV12-3/TRBV12-4 NA CASSSGSGSYNEQFF
TRBJ2-7 TRBV3-1 NA CASSQRGGVYEQYF
TRBJ2-3 TRBV4-1 TRBD1 CASSFTGAEGDTQYF
TRBJ1-5 TRBV2 TRBD1 CASNPDRGNQPQHF
TRBJ1-1 TRBV29-1 NA CSVLRGMNTEAFF
TRBJ2-7 TRBV5-6 NA CASSLAIGAYEQYF
TRBJ2-7 TRBV10-1 NA CASSGTRTYEQYF
TRBJ2-5 TRBV25-1 NA CASSEFLSQTQYF
TRBJ2-7 TRBV29-1 TRBD1 CSVEDWDSYEQYF
TRBJ1-2 TRBV28 NA CASGRGSGYTF
TRBJ2-5 TRBV15 TRBD1 CATSNITGTGRVETQYF
TRBJ2-5 TRBV9 TRBD2 CASSRGTSGGGETQYF
TRBJ2-1 TRBV9 NA CASSVDTGAQFF
TRBJ1-4 TRBV2 NA CASSQSRRDEKLFF
TRBJ1-5 TRBV28 TRBD1 CASSPGTGERRQPQHF
TRBJ2-6 TRBV5-5 NA CASSPRGSGANVLTF
TRBJ2-5 TRBV9 NA CASSGTGRGETQYF
TRBJ2-7 TRBV20-1 TRBD1 CSARVRTGGAGRTSEQYF
TRBJ2-3 TRBV20-1 NA CSARDIGARQGTDTQYF